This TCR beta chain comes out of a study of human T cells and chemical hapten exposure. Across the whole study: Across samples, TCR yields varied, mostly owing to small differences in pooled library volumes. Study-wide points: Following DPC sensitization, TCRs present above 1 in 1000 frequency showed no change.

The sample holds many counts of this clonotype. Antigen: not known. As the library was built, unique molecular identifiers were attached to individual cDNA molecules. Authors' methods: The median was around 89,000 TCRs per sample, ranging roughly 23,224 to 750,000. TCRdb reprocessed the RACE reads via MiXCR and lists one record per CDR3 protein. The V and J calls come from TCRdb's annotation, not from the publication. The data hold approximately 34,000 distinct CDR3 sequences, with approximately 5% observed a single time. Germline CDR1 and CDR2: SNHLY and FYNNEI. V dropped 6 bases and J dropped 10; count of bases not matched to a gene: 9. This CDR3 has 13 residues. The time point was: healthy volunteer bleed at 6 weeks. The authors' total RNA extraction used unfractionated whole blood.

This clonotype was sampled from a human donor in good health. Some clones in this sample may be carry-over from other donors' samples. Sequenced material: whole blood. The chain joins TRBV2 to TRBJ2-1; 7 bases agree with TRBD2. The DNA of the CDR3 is TGTGCCAGCAGCCCGGGGGGACTGTGGGAGCAGTTCTTC. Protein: CASSPGGLWEQFF.